These 4 T cell receptor beta chains originate from one sample sequenced in a study of technical replicates of blood from a handful of donors (dated by TCRdb to about 2017). Libraries were prepared through the immunoSEQ multiplex PCR assay. This immuneACCESS table, as held by TCRdb, lists in-frame sequences with V and J called but not all clones. Of the missing ones, under half trace to an unresolved V gene in checked studies; the others have no known cause. This sample holds about 79,000 clones; roughly 92% were observed only once. The ten most abundant clones make up 0.26% of the sample. Material: T cells isolated from PBMCs. These receptors were obtained from a human donor in good health.

Only one count was recorded for this clone. This CDR3 reads CASSVMDTPYEQYF. In DNA, the CDR3 is TGTGCCAGCAGCGTTATGGACACACCATACGAGCAGTACTTC. The V call is TRBV9, the J call TRBJ2-7; perhaps TRBD1 as D (5 bases). In germline, CDR1 is SGDLS, CDR2 YYNGEE. The CDR3 extends over 14 amino acids. Trimming removed 2 bases from V and 4 bases from J, with 13 bases in between.

The chain combines TRBV5-1 with TRBJ2-1; D is perhaps TRBD1 (5 bases). This CDR3 has 15 residues. V was shortened by 0 bases and J by 7 bases, with 14 bases between the two germline ends. Germline V gives CDR1 SGHRS, CDR2 YFSETQ. CDR3 in amino acids: CASSLVQGSGNEQFF. The CDR3 bases are TGCGCCAGCAGCTTGGTCCAGGGATCCGGGAATGAGCAGTTCTTC.

The gene calls are TRBV18 and TRBJ1-2; 10 positions agree with TRBD1. V gave up 5 bases and J gave up 6 bases; unmatched junction bases: 6. The CDR3 is made up of 14 amino acids. Germline V gene sequence: CDR1 KGHSH, CDR2 LQKENI. CDR3 amino acids: CASSAQTGGNGYTF. CDR3 DNA: TGTGCCAGCTCAGCCCAGACAGGGGGCAATGGCTACACCTTC.

This chain uses TRBV9 with TRBJ2-7; TRBD1 matches 8 bases. CDR1 and CDR2 (germline): SGDLS, YYNGEE. J gave up 3 bases and V 3 bases, and 8 bases lay outside the gene matches. CDR3 size: 15 residues. CDR3: CASSAKDDRGYEQYF. Here the CDR3 DNA reads TGTGCCAGCAGCGCCAAAGACGACAGGGGCTACGAGCAGTACTTC.